This T cell receptor (beta chain) was retrieved from a study of somatic mutations in cytotoxic T cells in rheumatoid arthritis. The V end was cut by 4 bases, the J end by 4 bases, with 10 bases between. Germline V CDR1 and CDR2: LGHNA, YNFKEQ. The length of the CDR3 is 14 residues. Measured with immunoSEQ multiplex PCR; TCRdb has only the in-frame clones, and not every one. The table has more than 15,000 clones, approximately 80% seen once. This TCR was sampled from an adult with rheumatoid arthritis. The sample taken for sequencing was CD8+ T cells sorted from blood. The chain links TRBV4-2 to TRBJ1-4; TRBD1 is a possible D gene (5 bases). The CDR3 sequence: CASSPRALNEKLFF. CDR3 nucleotide sequence: TGTGCCAGCAGCCCCAGGGCGCTTAATGAAAAACTGTTTTTT.